This T cell receptor (beta chain) was profiled in a study of cytomegalovirus exposure and HLA in healthy donors. Amplification used 60 Vbeta primers and 13 Jbeta primers. The assay was immunoSEQ multiplex PCR, and TCRdb's table has in-frame clones only and misses some. The profile shows some 150,000 clones, about four fifths of them singletons. The germline V gene has CDR1 SGHTA and CDR2 FQGTGA. This CDR3 has 15 residues. With 5 bases clipped from V and 4 bases from J, the junction kept 9 bases outside the gene matches. This clone was seen a handful of times. Input material: PBMCs. The clonotype originates from a man aged 30 to 39 in good health and CMV-seronegative. This chain uses TRBV7-3 with TRBJ1-2; 8 bases are a match to TRBD1. CDR3 in amino acids: CASSPTGAFSYGYTF. CDR3 bases: TGTGCCAGCAGCCCGACAGGGGCTTTCAGCTATGGCTACACCTTC.